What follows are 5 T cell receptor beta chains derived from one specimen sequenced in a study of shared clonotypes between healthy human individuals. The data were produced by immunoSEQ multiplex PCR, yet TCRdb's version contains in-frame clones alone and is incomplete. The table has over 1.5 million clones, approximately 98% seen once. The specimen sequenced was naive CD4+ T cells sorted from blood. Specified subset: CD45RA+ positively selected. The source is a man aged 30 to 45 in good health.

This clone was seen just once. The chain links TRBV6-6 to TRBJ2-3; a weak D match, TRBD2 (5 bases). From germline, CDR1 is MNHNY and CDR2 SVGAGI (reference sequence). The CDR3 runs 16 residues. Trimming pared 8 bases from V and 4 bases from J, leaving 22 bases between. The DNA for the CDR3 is TGTGCCAGCCGAAACACTAGGGATTCGGGCGCAGATACGCAGTATTTT. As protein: CASRNTRDSGADTQYF.

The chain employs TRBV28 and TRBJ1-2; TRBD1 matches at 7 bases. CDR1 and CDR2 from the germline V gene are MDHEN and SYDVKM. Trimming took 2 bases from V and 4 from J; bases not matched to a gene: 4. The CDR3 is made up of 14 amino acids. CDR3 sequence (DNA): TGTGCCAGCAGTTTAGGGGGACAGCCCTATGGCTACACCTTC. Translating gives CASSLGGQPYGYTF.

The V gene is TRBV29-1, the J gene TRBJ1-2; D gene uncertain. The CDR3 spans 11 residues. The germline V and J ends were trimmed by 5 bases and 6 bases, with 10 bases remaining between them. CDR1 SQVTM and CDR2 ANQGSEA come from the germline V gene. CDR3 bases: TGCAGCGTTCTCGGGCAAGATGGCTACACCTTC. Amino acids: CSVLGQDGYTF.

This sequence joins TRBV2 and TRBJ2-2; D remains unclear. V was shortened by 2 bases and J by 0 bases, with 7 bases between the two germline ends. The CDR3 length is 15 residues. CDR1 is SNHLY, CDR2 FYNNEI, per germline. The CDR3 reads CASSESQTNTGELFF. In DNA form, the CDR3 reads TGTGCCAGCAGTGAAAGCCAAACGAACACCGGGGAGCTGTTTTTT.

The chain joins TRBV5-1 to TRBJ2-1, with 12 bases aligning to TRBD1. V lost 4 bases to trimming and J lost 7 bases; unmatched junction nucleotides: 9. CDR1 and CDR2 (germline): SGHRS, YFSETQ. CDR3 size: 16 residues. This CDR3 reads CASSLQPGQGANEQFF. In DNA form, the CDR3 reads TGCGCCAGCAGCCTCCAACCGGGACAGGGGGCGAATGAGCAGTTCTTC. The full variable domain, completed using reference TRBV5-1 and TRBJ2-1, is KAGVTQTPRYLIKTRGQQVTLSCSPISGHRSVSWYQQTPGQGLQFLFEYFSETQRNKGNFPGRFSGRQFSNSRSEMNVSTLELGDSALYLCASSLQPGQGANEQFFGPGTRLTVL.